The sequence of this T cell receptor beta chain was determined in a study of cytomegalovirus exposure and HLA in healthy donors. The PCR made use of 60 Vbeta and 13 Jbeta primers. Under the authors' procedure: Around 76 million unique TCR beta chains, roughly 10 million shared, were counted in a later analysis. Only in-frame clones appear in the TCRdb table, and some are missing; sequencing was by immunoSEQ multiplex PCR. D and trimming come from the DNA, and the V and J calls and clone size come from that table. The sample includes approximately 180,000 clones, about three quarters of them seen just once. Regarding this clone: What it binds is not known.

Everyone who donated was a healthy bone marrow donor. CDR1 is LNHDA, CDR2 SQIVND, per germline (reference sequence). There are 13 residues in the CDR3. Trimming removed 9 bases at V and 4 bases at J, with 15 bases between. Points from the study as a whole: Solely CMV serostatus was available to characterize immune exposure. When analyzed later, the rates of TCR association showed variation by HLA locus, with DRB1 the most and HLA-C the fewest.

V and J are TRBV19 and TRBJ2-5; a possible D gene is TRBD1 (7 bases). The TCR originated in a woman aged 55-70 years in good health and CMV-seropositive. Sequencing was performed on PBMCs. The CDR3 sequence: CASQGGLGETQYF. The CDR3, as DNA: TGTGCCAGCCAGGGGGGACTTGGAGAGACCCAGTACTTC.